What follows is one TCR beta chain and its context. Its antigen is not identified. The source of the sample is a study of T-cell memory formation after mild COVID-19. General study findings and limits: Some responding clones appeared in pre-infection memory, suggesting cross-reactive memory joined. Mostly located in CM and EM were contracting CD4+ clones, with contracting CD8+ clones located in EMRA.

5'RACE primed at constant segments yielded TCR alpha and TCR beta cDNA libraries bearing sample barcodes and UMIs. TCRdb fed the 5' RACE reads into MiXCR, producing one record per CDR3 protein. The sample contains about 150,000 distinct CDR3 sequences, 10% to 15% of which appear only once. The V and J ends lost 7 bases and 5 bases respectively, with 14 bases between them. Germline V lookup: CDR1 MDHEN, CDR2 SYDVKM. The CDR3 covers 13 residues. The chain employs TRBV28 and TRBJ1-2; D might be TRBD1 (6 bases). The TCR comes from a man younger than 35 who had mild COVID-19 (a few samples of this study predate the infection). Cell type and time point are not known. Sequenced: PBMCs or a T cell subset sorted from them (not recorded which). The CDR3 DNA follows: TGTGCCAGCACCCTCGGGGGGGCTTATGGCTACACCTTC. Its protein product is CASTLGGAYGYTF.